The rows below give T cell receptor beta chains drawn from one sample of a study of OX40 agonist ivuxolimab in advanced cancers. Clones were read by immunoSEQ multiplex PCR, and TCRdb kept only the in-frame ones, dropping some. Of about 99,000 clones detected, 90% to 96% appear once; the ten largest clones hold 2%. Material: CD4+ or CD8+ T cells sorted from blood, obtained in a trial of the OX40 agonist ivuxolimab. The source of these receptors is an adult with an advanced solid tumor such as melanoma, head and neck, liver or kidney cancer. CDR3s include the opening cysteine and the closing phenylalanine or tryptophan. The D gene is left open where the match is weak. Clone size, where shown, is once, few, many, or a class for clones that have expanded.

j_call	clone_size	v_call	d_call	cdr3_nt	cdr3_aa
TRBJ2-2	.	TRBV27	TRBD1	TGTGCCAGCAGAACAGGGGGCCTAAGGACCGGGGAGCTGTTTTTT	CASRTGGLRTGELFF
TRBJ2-1	once	TRBV28	.	TGTGCCAGCAGTTTACCGATATTGGGAGACAGCGGCAATGAGCAGTTCTTC	CASSLPILGDSGNEQFF
TRBJ2-7	.	TRBV19	.	TGTGCCAGTAGCCCAGGCTGGGGCCCGTCCTACGAGCAGTACTTC	CASSPGWGPSYEQYF
TRBJ1-1	once	TRBV5-4	TRBD1	TGTGCCAGCAGCTCAAGGGGACAGTGGAACACTGAAGCTTTCTTT	CASSSRGQWNTEAFF
TRBJ2-1	.	TRBV5-5	.	TGTGCCAGCACTCCAGGGGATAATGAGCAGTTCTTC	CASTPGDNEQFF
TRBJ2-2	.	TRBV5-6	TRBD2	TGTGCCAGCAGCCGAACATGGGGGAGGGCCGATGGTACCGGGGAGCTGTTTTTT	CASSRTWGRADGTGELFF
TRBJ2-3	.	TRBV27	.	TGTGCCAGCAGTCCCCCGCCGACAGATACGCAGTATTTT	CASSPPPTDTQYF
TRBJ1-1	.	TRBV5-6	.	TGTGCCAGCAGCTTAGGCTCGCCATCAAACACTGAAGCTTTCTTT	CASSLGSPSNTEAFF
TRBJ2-2	.	TRBV4-1	TRBD2	TGCGCCAGCAGCCAAGCGACCGGACTAGCGGGGGGGGAGCTGTTTTTT	CASSQATGLAGGELFF
TRBJ2-7	.	TRBV7-9	.	TGTGCCAGCACCTTGGGTTTAGCGAGGGGGGACGAGCAGTACTTC	CASTLGLARGDEQYF
TRBJ2-1	.	TRBV7-9	.	TGTGCCAGCAGCTCATCGACAGGATTCGAGCAGTTCTTC	CASSSSTGFEQFF
TRBJ2-7	.	TRBV30	.	TGTGCCTGGACTCCGAGCTCCTACGAGCAGTACTTC	CAWTPSSYEQYF
TRBJ1-5	.	TRBV19	.	TGTGCCAGTAGTATTGTAGGTGATAGCAATCAGCCCCAGCATTTT	CASSIVGDSNQPQHF
TRBJ2-1	once	TRBV5-1	TRBD1	TGCGCCAGCAGCTGGGGACAGGGGGCCTACAATGAGCAGTTCTTC	CASSWGQGAYNEQFF
TRBJ2-3	.	TRBV30	.	TGTGCCTGGGAGGGGGGTAGCGGAACAGATACGCAGTATTTT	CAWEGGSGTDTQYF
TRBJ2-1	once	TRBV5-5	TRBD2	TGTGCCAGCAGCTTGGTATTAGCGGGAAATGAGCAGTTCTTC	CASSLVLAGNEQFF
TRBJ2-1	.	TRBV6-6	.	TGTGCCAGCAGCTACAGGGAAGGGAACTACAATGAGCAGTTCTTC	CASSYREGNYNEQFF
TRBJ2-5	.	TRBV19	.	TGTGCCAGTAGTTGGGGGCAAGAGACCCAGTACTTC	CASSWGQETQYF
TRBJ1-1	.	TRBV15	.	TGTGCCACCAGCACAGCCTCCGGGTCGATGAACACTGAAGCTTTCTTT	CATSTASGSMNTEAFF
TRBJ2-7	.	TRBV27	.	TGTGCCAGCAGTTTGAGGGCAGGAACCTTCTACGAGCAGTACTTC	CASSLRAGTFYEQYF
TRBJ2-2	.	TRBV27	.	TGTGCCACCCAGAGGGGCACCGGGGAGCTGTTTTTT	CATQRGTGELFF
TRBJ1-5	.	TRBV10-3	.	TGTGCCAGCGGGACGGAAAATCAGCCCCAGCATTTT	CASGTENQPQHF
TRBJ2-1	.	TRBV14	TRBD2	TGTGCCAGCAGCCAAGAAGTTCTAGCGGCCTACAATGAGCAGTTCTTC	CASSQEVLAAYNEQFF
TRBJ2-1	.	TRBV5-1	.	TGCGCCAGCAGCTTTGGCGAGCGAAGCAATGAGCAGTTCTTC	CASSFGERSNEQFF
TRBJ2-2	.	TRBV2	TRBD1	TGTGCCAGCAGTGTCAACAGGGGGGACACCGGGGAGCTGTTTTTT	CASSVNRGDTGELFF
TRBJ2-7	.	TRBV28	.	TGTGCCAGCAGTTTTCCCCGCTACGAGCAGTACTTC	CASSFPRYEQYF
TRBJ2-7	.	TRBV4-1	.	TGCGCCAGCAGCCAAGATTACCTCACCTACGAGCAGTACTTC	CASSQDYLTYEQYF
TRBJ2-7	.	TRBV2	.	TGTGCCAGCAGTGGGACAGAGACCGCCTACGAGCAGTACTTC	CASSGTETAYEQYF
TRBJ1-2	.	TRBV27	.	TGTGCCAGCAGTTTATCCCTTAGCTATGGCTACACCTTC	CASSLSLSYGYTF
TRBJ2-3	.	TRBV30	.	TGTGCCTGGGAACTTGGACAAACACTCACAGATACGCAGTATTTT	CAWELGQTLTDTQYF
TRBJ2-3	.	TRBV27	.	TGTGCCAGCAGTCTAGGTGCGGGCGGGATCACAGATACGCAGTATTTT	CASSLGAGGITDTQYF
TRBJ2-5	once	TRBV19	TRBD2	TGTGCCAGTAGTATAACTACTAGCGGTCAAGAGACCCAGTACTTC	CASSITTSGQETQYF
TRBJ2-7	.	TRBV28	.	TGTGCCAGCTCCATATTAAAGGGGTGGGAGCAGTACTTC	CASSILKGWEQYF
TRBJ2-3	.	TRBV7-3	TRBD2	TGTGCCAGCAGCTCGGGACTAGCGGGTGATACGCAGTATTTT	CASSSGLAGDTQYF
TRBJ2-7	.	TRBV21-1	.	TGTGCCAGCAGCAAAGACTACAGGCCTAAGCAGTACTTC	CASSKDYRPKQYF
TRBJ2-1	.	TRBV12-5	TRBD1	TGTGCTAGTGGCCCAAGGACAGGGTGGGGGGACAATGAGCAGTTCTTC	CASGPRTGWGDNEQFF
TRBJ1-1	.	TRBV19	.	TGTGCCAGTAGTATATTGGGGGATCCCACTGAAGCTTTCTTT	CASSILGDPTEAFF
TRBJ2-2	.	TRBV6-5	.	TGTGCCAGCAGCCTGCTTGACCCTAACACCGGGGAGCTGTTTTTT	CASSLLDPNTGELFF
TRBJ1-2	.	TRBV30	TRBD1	TGTGCCTGGAGTGTAACCCGGGACAGGGGGCTCTATGGCTACACCTTC	CAWSVTRDRGLYGYTF
TRBJ1-5	once	TRBV18	.	TGTGCCAGCTCACCAACGGACGGACTGAAACAGCCCCAGCATTTT	CASSPTDGLKQPQHF
TRBJ1-1	.	TRBV9	TRBD1	TGTGCCAGCAGCCCGGGACAGGGATCTGAAGCTTTCTTT	CASSPGQGSEAFF
TRBJ1-2	.	TRBV5-4	.	TGTGCCAGCAGCGATACCCGGGTCTATGGCTACACCTTC	CASSDTRVYGYTF
TRBJ2-7	.	TRBV27	TRBD2	TGTGCCAGCAGTTTCGCTAGCGGGAGGTCGGAGCAGTACTTC	CASSFASGRSEQYF
TRBJ2-3	.	TRBV9	TRBD2	TGTGCCAGCAACCCGGGACTAGCGGAAAAAGATACGCAGTATTTT	CASNPGLAEKDTQYF
TRBJ2-2	.	TRBV30	.	TGTGCCTGGAGTGTCCGGGAAACAACAACCGGGGAGCTGTTTTTT	CAWSVRETTTGELFF
TRBJ2-7	.	TRBV19	TRBD2	TGTGCCAGTAGTCCGGGACTAGTTCTAGGCGGAGAGCAGTACTTC	CASSPGLVLGGEQYF
TRBJ1-5	.	TRBV4-1	.	TGCGCCAGTTCGGACAGCAATCAGCCCCAGCATTTT	CASSDSNQPQHF
TRBJ2-1	.	TRBV29-1	.	TGCAGCGTTGTCCCCCGGGAGAGGCACAATGAGCAGTTCTTC	CSVVPRERHNEQFF
TRBJ2-2	.	TRBV27	TRBD2	TGTGCCAGCAGTCGTCCGGGACTAGCGGGGGGTAACACCGGGGAGCTGTTTTTT	CASSRPGLAGGNTGELFF
TRBJ1-1	.	TRBV2	.	TGTGCCAGCAGCGGTTTAGCGACAAGGGGGGTCACTGAAGCTTTCTTT	CASSGLATRGVTEAFF
TRBJ2-3	.	TRBV4-1	.	TGCGCCAGCAGCCCAGAGGGGGGGGGTACAGATACGCAGTATTTT	CASSPEGGGTDTQYF
TRBJ1-1	.	TRBV5-1	.	TGCGCCAGCAGCGTCGAACCCAGGGACACTGAAGCTTTCTTT	CASSVEPRDTEAFF
TRBJ1-1	.	TRBV4-3	TRBD1	TGCGCCAGCAGCCAGGACTTACAGGGGCTTGAAGCTTTCTTT	CASSQDLQGLEAFF
TRBJ1-1	few	TRBV10-3	.	TGTGCCATCAGTGAAATCGGGGGCGCTGAAGCTTTCTTT	CAISEIGGAEAFF